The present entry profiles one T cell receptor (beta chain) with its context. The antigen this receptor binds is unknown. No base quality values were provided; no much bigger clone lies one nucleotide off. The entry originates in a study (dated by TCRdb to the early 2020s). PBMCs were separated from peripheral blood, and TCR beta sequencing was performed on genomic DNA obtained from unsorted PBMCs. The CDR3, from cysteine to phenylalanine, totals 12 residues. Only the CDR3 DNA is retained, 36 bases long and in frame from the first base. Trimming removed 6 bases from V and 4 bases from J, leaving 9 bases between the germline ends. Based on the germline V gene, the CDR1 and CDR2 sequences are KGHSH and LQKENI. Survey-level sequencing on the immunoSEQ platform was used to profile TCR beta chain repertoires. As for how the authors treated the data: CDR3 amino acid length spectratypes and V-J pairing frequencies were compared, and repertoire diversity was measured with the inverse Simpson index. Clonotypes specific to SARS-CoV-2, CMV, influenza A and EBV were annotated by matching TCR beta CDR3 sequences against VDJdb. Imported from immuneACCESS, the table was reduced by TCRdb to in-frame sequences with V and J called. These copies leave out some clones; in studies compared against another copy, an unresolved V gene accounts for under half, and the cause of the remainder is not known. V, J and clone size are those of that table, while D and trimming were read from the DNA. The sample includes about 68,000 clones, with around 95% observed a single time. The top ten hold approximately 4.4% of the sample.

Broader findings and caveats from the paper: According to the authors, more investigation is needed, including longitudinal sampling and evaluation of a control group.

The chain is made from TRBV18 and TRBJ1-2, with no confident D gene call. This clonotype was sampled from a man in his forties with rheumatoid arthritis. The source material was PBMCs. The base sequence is TGTGCCAGCTCGCAAGACCTCTATGGCTACACCTTC. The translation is CASSQDLYGYTF. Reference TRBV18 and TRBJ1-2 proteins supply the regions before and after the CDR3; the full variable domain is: NAGVMQNPRHLVRRRGQEARLRCSPMKGHSHVYWYRQLPEEGLKFMVYLQKENIIDESGMPKERFSAEFPKEGPSILRIQQVVRGDSAAYFCASSQDLYGYTFGSGTRLTVV.